A few counts support the clone carrying this T cell receptor (beta chain). Antigen unknown. As to treatment: oral pan-JAK inhibitor, 5-10 mg twice daily. This CDR3 is built from 15 residues. The V end was cut by 4 bases, the J end by 2 bases, with 13 bases between. CDR1 and CDR2 (germline): SGHNT, YYREEE (reference sequence). Following extraction, RNA underwent reverse transcription to cDNA, which served as the sequencing template. Assay used: immunoSEQ multiplex PCR; TCRdb lists only in-frame clones, some missing. The table records roughly 220,000 clones, 35% to 40% of them present only once. The data were obtained in a study of CD8+ T cells in alopecia areata. General study points: In blood and scalp, many expanded lesional clones persisted during tofacitinib. Scalp sequencing captures resident alphabeta T cells of normal skin too.

The sample consisted of CD4+ T cells sorted from blood, taken around week 30, from a patient treated with tofacitinib. This chain uses TRBV5-4 with TRBJ2-1; no clear D gene. This clonotype originated in a human donor with alopecia areata. DNA for the CDR3: TGTGCCAGCAGCCAAGACGGACGTACCTACAATGAGCAGTTCTTC. Protein sequence: CASSQDGRTYNEQFF.